This T cell receptor (beta chain) was sequenced for a study of identical twins. The sample holds many counts of this clonotype. Its target is unknown. Study results and limitations: While abundant cord blood beta clonotypes carried fewer insertions, memory repertoires showed no such pattern.

Each CDR3 protein is one row after TCRdb ran MiXCR on the 5' RACE reads. The sample includes hundreds of thousands of distinct CDR3 sequences, 5.5% to 7.5% of them seen just once. This CDR3 spans 19 amino acids. In germline, CDR1 is KGHSH, CDR2 LQKENI. The V and J ends lost 3 bases and 7 bases, in that order; junction bases with no gene match: 16. This chain connects TRBV18 to TRBJ2-1; 12 bases align to TRBD2. The source material was naive T cells sorted from blood. The receptor was derived from a man younger than 35 in good health. The chain's CDR3 is CASSPTLAGGPESLNEQFF. CDR3 sequence (DNA): TGTGCCAGCTCACCCACCCTAGCGGGAGGGCCCGAATCTTTAAATGAGCAGTTCTTC.